This T cell receptor (beta chain) was documented in a study of T cell repertoires in cytomegalovirus infection. Study overall: From public TCR beta signatures came an indication of both CMV infection and matching HLA type.

TCRdb re-called the reads with MiXCR, one entry per CDR3 protein. The profile shows 250,000 to 300,000 distinct CDR3 sequences, roughly 10% of them singletons. In its sample, this clonotype was seen a few times. Its antigen is undetermined. V was pared by 6 bases and J by 4 bases, with 18 bases between. CDR3 length equals 15 residues. The germline CDR1 and CDR2 sequences are LNHDA and SQIVND (reference sequence). Study-level results: People with CMV and the relevant HLA were identified by cumulative public TCR beta family frequency.

Sequenced: PBMCs. The chain has TRBV19 and TRBJ2-5; D is possibly TRBD2 (5 bases). This sequence was found in a human donor in good health (CMV status not recorded). Some clones in this sample may be carry-over from other donors' samples. The CDR3 loop is CASSHLTEDRETQYF. The DNA of the CDR3 is TGTGCCAGTAGCCACCTGACGGAGGATAGAGAGACCCAGTACTTC.